This T cell receptor (beta chain) appears in the sequencing data of a study of PD-1 blockade in mismatch repair-deficient tumors. At the level of the study: Patients had approximately 11 mismatch repair-deficient cancer types and were previously treated and progressing.

Comments on this clone: The antigen remains undetermined.

The data were produced by immunoSEQ multiplex PCR, yet TCRdb's version contains in-frame clones alone and is incomplete. Counted here are 38,000 or so clones, 70% to 90% occurring once; the ten biggest clones make up around 3.9%. V dropped 3 bases and J dropped 10 bases, with 15 bases sitting between them. Germline V gene lookup returns CDR1 MNHEY and CDR2 SMNVEV (reference sequence). CDR3 length equals 13 residues. PCR or immunohistochemistry showed mismatch repair deficiency in every enrolled patient. Study outcomes and limitations: Tumor-resident clones, often undetectable pretreatment in blood, expanded then contracted after pembrolizumab.

This sequence was found in an adult with mismatch repair-deficient cancer. The sample was peripheral blood, taken less than 95 weeks after starting pembrolizumab. V usage is TRBV27 and J usage is TRBJ1-1; tentatively, D is TRBD1 (5 bases). This CDR3 is CASSFRESSRAFF. The CDR3 nucleotides are TGTGCCAGCAGTTTCAGGGAGTCATCACGAGCTTTCTTT.